Listed here are 24 T cell receptor beta chains from one sample, sequenced in a study of blood T cell repertoires in COVID-19. The table came from immunoSEQ multiplex PCR; TCRdb's copy has only in-frame clones and leaves some out. Among about 110,000 clones, just under 90% were seen once, and the ten largest hold approximately 4.5%. Sequenced input: peripheral blood. The source of these receptors is a woman aged 50 to 65 with acute or convalescent COVID-19.

The CDR3 is CASSPQGYTEAFF. The CDR3 DNA sequence: TGTGCCAGCAGTCCCCAGGGTTATACTGAAGCTTTCTTT. The rearrangement links TRBV6-2 or TRBV6-3 to TRBJ1-1, with D possibly TRBD1 on 5 matching bases. Trimming cost V 5 bases and J 5 bases, with 12 bases left between them. The CDR3 sequence is 13 residues long. Germline V lookup: CDR1 MNHEY, CDR2 SVGEGT.

This clone has only a few counts. The chain combines TRBV28 with TRBJ2-1, with 7 bases aligning to TRBD1. This CDR3 contains 14 residues. Germline V lookup: CDR1 MDHEN, CDR2 SYDVKM. With 5 bases clipped from V and 4 bases from J, the junction kept 5 bases outside the gene matches. The chain's CDR3 is CASSAMTGYNEQFF. The CDR3 DNA reads as TGTGCCAGCAGTGCAATGACAGGGTACAATGAGCAGTTCTTC. The whole variable domain, remainder taken from reference TRBV28 and TRBJ2-1, is DVKVTQSSRYLVKRTGEKVFLECVQDMDHENMFWYRQDPGLGLRLIYFSYDVKMKEKGDIPEGYSVSREKKERFSLILESASTNQTSMYLCASSAMTGYNEQFFGPGTRLTVL.

This chain joins TRBV10-3 and TRBJ1-1; 8 bases fit TRBD1. Germline CDR1 is ENHRY and CDR2 is SYGVKD. With 4 bases clipped from V and 0 bases from J, the junction kept 4 bases outside the gene matches. CDR3 length: 15 amino acids. CDR3 nucleotide sequence: TGTGCCATCAGTGGACAGGGGACCCTGAACACTGAAGCTTTCTTT. Translation: CAISGQGTLNTEAFF.

This chain connects TRBV2 to TRBJ2-7, with D possibly TRBD1 on 6 matching bases. V was clipped by 6 bases and J by 8 bases, with 17 bases between them. The length of the CDR3 is 13 residues. CDR1 is SNHLY, CDR2 FYNNEI, per germline. CDR3 loop: CASSLGQRAKQYF. CDR3 sequence (DNA): TGTGCCAGCAGCCTTGGACAGAGGGCGAAGCAGTACTTC.

The chain couples TRBV2 to TRBJ2-5; 11 nucleotides agree with TRBD2. The CDR3 sequence is 18 residues long. Germline lookup yields CDR1 SNHLY and CDR2 FYNNEI. V was clipped by 6 bases and J by 1 base; unmatched bases: 13. CDR3 loop: CASRPGTSGIGLQETQYF. The CDR3 nucleotides are TGTGCCAGCAGACCCGGGACTAGCGGAATCGGCCTCCAAGAGACCCAGTACTTC.

This chain uses TRBV15 with TRBJ2-7; perhaps TRBD1 as D (5 bases). The CDR3 is 14 amino acids. Trimming took off 1 base at V and 5 bases at J, with 12 bases between the two ends. Germline V gene sequence: CDR1 LNHNV, CDR2 YYDKDF (reference sequence). The CDR3 sequence is CATSRGQPSHEQYF. The CDR3 DNA follows: TGTGCCACCAGCAGAGGACAGCCTTCCCACGAGCAGTACTTC.

V usage is TRBV7-3 and J usage is TRBJ2-5; 8 bases agree with TRBD2. The CDR3 is made up of 16 amino acids. Germline CDR1 SGHTA, CDR2 FQGTGA. V was clipped by 5 bases and J by 1 base; unmatched bases: 9. CDR3 nucleotide sequence: TGTGCCAGCAGCCCCGTCGGGCTAGCGGGCCAAGAGACCCAGTACTTC. It is translated as CASSPVGLAGQETQYF.

The chain carries TRBV5-4 and TRBJ1-4, with TRBD1 matching 7 bases. V gave up 1 base and J gave up 5 bases; unmatched junction bases: 2. CDR1 and CDR2 (germline): SGHNT, YYREEE (reference sequence). The CDR3 loop spans 14 amino acids. CDR3 in amino acids: CASSLTGQNEKLFF. As DNA, the CDR3 is TGTGCCAGCAGCTTGACGGGACAGAATGAAAAACTGTTTTTT.

The rearrangement uses TRBV6-6 and TRBJ2-1; 7 bases agree with TRBD2. V shed 9 bases and J 7 bases; nucleotides not matched to a gene: 15. This CDR3 is 15 amino acids long. Germline V gene sequence: CDR1 MNHNY, CDR2 SVGAGI (reference sequence). The CDR3 here is CARVDGTITGNEQFF. CDR3 DNA sequence: TGTGCCAGAGTAGACGGGACTATAACGGGGAATGAGCAGTTCTTC.

The rearrangement joins TRBV7-8 to TRBJ1-2; 9 bases fit TRBD1. Germline CDR1 is SGHVS and CDR2 is FQNEAQ. Losses at the gene ends were 5 bases for V and 3 bases for J; bases not matched to a gene: 4. The CDR3 length is 14 residues. The DNA of the CDR3 is TGTGCCAGCAGCGGACAGGGGCCAGACTATGGCTACACCTTC. Translated, it gives CASSGQGPDYGYTF.

The V call is TRBV30, the J call TRBJ1-6; the D gene is possibly TRBD1 (5 bases). Trimming removed 0 bases at V and 10 bases at J, with 7 bases between. The V gene's germline CDR1 is GTSNPN and CDR2 SVGIG (reference sequence). The CDR3 runs to 12 residues. This chain's CDR3 is CAWSVGGSPLHF. The CDR3 DNA sequence: TGTGCCTGGAGTGTGGGGGGATCACCCCTCCACTTT.

CDR3 DNA sequence: TGCAGCGTTGAACATGGCAGCACAGATACGCAGTATTTT. It is translated as CSVEHGSTDTQYF. The V and J genes are TRBV29-1 and TRBJ2-3; D unresolved. This CDR3 has 13 residues. In germline, CDR1 is SQVTM, CDR2 ANQGSEA. V was pared by 2 bases and J by 0 bases, with 6 bases between.

The chain combines TRBV7-2 with TRBJ1-2, with D possibly TRBD1 on 5 matching bases. The CDR3 spans 13 residues. Looked up from germline, CDR1 is SGHTA and CDR2 is FQGNSA. Trimming removed 3 bases from V and 4 bases from J, with 9 bases in between. The CDR3 region is CASSFDSFYGYTF. CDR3 DNA sequence: TGTGCCAGCAGCTTCGACAGCTTCTATGGCTACACCTTC.

The gene calls are TRBV10-3 and TRBJ1-5; the D gene is possibly TRBD1 (5 bases). The CDR3 has 13 residues. The V end was cut by 4 bases, the J end by 4 bases, with 8 bases between. CDR1 is ENHRY and CDR2 is SYGVKD in the germline V gene. The CDR3 here is CAISAGMNQPQHF. The CDR3 DNA is TGTGCCATCAGTGCAGGGATGAATCAGCCCCAGCATTTT.

The chain has TRBV2 and TRBJ2-3; D gene unclear. The germline gives CDR1 SNHLY, CDR2 FYNNEI. The length of the CDR3 is 14 residues. V gave up 4 bases and J gave up 0 bases, with 8 bases separating them. CDR3 DNA: TGTGCCAGCAGTGGAGGATTAAGCACAGATACGCAGTATTTT. Encoded protein: CASSGGLSTDTQYF.

The chain is built from TRBV6-4 and TRBJ2-2, with D tentatively TRBD1 (6 bases). Looked up from germline, CDR1 is MRHNA and CDR2 is SNTAGT. The CDR3 sequence is 17 residues long. V lost 2 bases to trimming and J lost 9 bases, with 22 bases between them. CDR3 nucleotide sequence: TGTGCCAGCAGTGACCCCCCCTCTGGGGGCGGCCCCAGGGAGCTGTTTTTT. Protein: CASSDPPSGGGPRELFF.

Comments on this clone: The same CDR3 can be traced to other DNA sequences in this sample. This chain joins TRBV18 and TRBJ1-1; no clear D gene. There are 13 residues in the CDR3. Germline V gene sequence: CDR1 KGHSH, CDR2 LQKENI. V was cut by 6 bases and J by 0 bases, with 8 bases left in between. The CDR3 region is CASSSTLNTEAFF. The CDR3 DNA is TGTGCCAGCTCCTCCACATTGAACACTGAAGCTTTCTTT.

The chain combines TRBV4-1 with TRBJ1-6; 8 nucleotides match TRBD1. The CDR3 sequence is 15 residues long. Trimming took 4 bases from V and 5 from J; bases not matched to a gene: 4. Germline V gene lookup returns CDR1 MGHRA and CDR2 YSYEKL. The CDR3 loop reads CASSLDRGNNSPLHF. The CDR3 DNA is TGCGCCAGCAGCCTAGACAGGGGAAATAATTCACCCCTCCACTTT.

The chain joins TRBV12-1 to TRBJ2-4; TRBD2, the table's D call, was not compared with the DNA. TRBV12-1 is designated a pseudogene. The CDR3 extends over 15 amino acids. The CDR3 protein is CASSSVFIAKNIQYF. DNA for the CDR3: TGTGCCAGCAGCTCCGTTTTTATTGCCAAAAACATTCAGTACTTC.

The chain combines TRBV19 with TRBJ1-2; 7 bases line up with TRBD1. The CDR3 has 13 amino acids. Germline CDR1 and CDR2: LNHDA and SQIVND (reference sequence). Trimming removed 6 bases from V and 4 bases from J; junction bases left unmatched: 5. Written as DNA, the CDR3 is TGTGCCAGTAGCGTACAGGGGACCTATGGCTACACCTTC. Translating it yields CASSVQGTYGYTF. The full variable domain, with the rest looked up from reference TRBV19 and TRBJ1-2, is DGGITQSPKYLFRKEGQNVTLSCEQNLNHDAMYWYRQDPGQGLRLIYYSQIVNDFQKGDIAEGYSVSREKKESFPLTVTSAQKNPTAFYLCASSVQGTYGYTFGSGTRLTVV.

In its sample, this clone was seen a few times. CDR3 protein: CASSQDRGANQPQHF. The CDR3 region has the DNA TGCGCCAGCAGCCAAGACCGGGGGGCCAATCAGCCCCAGCATTTT. The chain recombines TRBV4-1 with TRBJ1-5, with D possibly being TRBD1 (6 bases). The CDR3 is 15 residues long. Germline V gene lookup returns CDR1 MGHRA and CDR2 YSYEKL. V shed 0 bases and J shed 3 bases, with 9 bases lying between them.

The rearrangement uses TRBV29-1 and TRBJ1-5; a weak D match, TRBD1 (5 bases). This CDR3 spans 13 amino acids. The V gene's germline CDR1 is SQVTM and CDR2 ANQGSEA. V lost 4 bases and J lost 3, with 10 bases in between. The CDR3 nucleotides are TGCAGCGTTGGACAGACACACAATCAGCCCCAGCATTTT. Translating gives CSVGQTHNQPQHF.

The rearrangement links TRBV9 to TRBJ1-1; D ambiguous. The V gene lost 0 bases and the J gene lost 1 base, with 13 bases spanning the gap. Per germline, CDR1 SGDLS and CDR2 YYNGEE. This CDR3 spans 16 amino acids. The CDR3 sequence is CASSVGLSTENTEAFF. In DNA form, the CDR3 reads TGTGCCAGCAGCGTAGGCCTAAGCACCGAGAACACTGAAGCTTTCTTT. The variable domain in full, completed from reference TRBV9 and TRBJ1-1, reads DSGVTQTPKHLITATGQRVTLRCSPRSGDLSVYWYQQSLDQGLQFLIQYYNGEERAKGNILERFSAQQFPDLHSELNLSSLELGDSALYFCASSVGLSTENTEAFFGQGTRLTVV.

This chain links TRBV18 with TRBJ1-3, with 7 bases identical to TRBD1. The germline CDR1 and CDR2 sequences are KGHSH and LQKENI. This CDR3 region has 13 residues. Trimming removed 3 bases from V and 8 bases from J; junction bases left unmatched: 4. The CDR3 loop reads CASSPITGDTIYF. CDR3 nucleotides: TGTGCCAGCTCACCTATTACAGGGGACACCATATATTTT.